The present TCR beta chain was sequenced within a study of cytomegalovirus exposure and HLA in healthy donors listed by TCRdb under 2017. About the full investigation: An earlier analysis of some 620 of the donors reported 276 Gb of sequence data and 117 million unique TCR beta sequences obtained from around 180 million T cells. An early release covering 500 to 750 HLA-typed donors comprised around 300 gigabases of sequencing data and roughly 85 million unique TCR sequences. Of the roughly 400 genotyped donors, 75% to 85% were placed in the genetic ancestry cluster associated with self-reported Caucasian donors. The study aimed to test whether signatures of past pathogen exposure could be identified by cataloging public T cell receptors. The study profiled the T cell repertoires of some 610 subjects by immunosequencing and related them to cytomegalovirus serostatus. Besides the first cohort of 666 subjects, a separate validation cohort made up of 120 different subjects was used. The study combined high-throughput TCR immunosequencing, statistical association of individual TCRs with disease status, and machine learning to predict cytomegalovirus infection status. In a later analysis, previously published TCR beta repertoires from several hundred donors were re-analyzed and high-resolution HLA genotyping was added so that TCR occurrence patterns could be studied. The later analysis used no new phenotypic data to find candidate immune exposures, relying instead on TCR beta sequences and their occurrence across donors. To decide whether each TCR beta V gene segment behaved as functional or pseudogenic, an earlier analysis of some 580 of the donors relied on high-throughput TCR beta sequencing. Alongside the repertoire data, information on donor age, sex, ethnicity and CMV serostatus was compiled. A later genetic analysis took genome-wide SNP genotypes for about 55% of the 666 donors and used that subset as a discovery cohort. Every repertoire in the discovery cohort had been generated on one and the same sequencing platform. Both class I and class II loci were covered by HLA typing, at four-digit resolution. Typing coverage differed by locus: A, B, C, DRB1 and DQB1 were typed in roughly 620-640 donors, DQA1 in approximately 520, DPA1 in 606, and DPB1 in just under 480. Because of strong linkage in the cohort, roughly five DR-DQ haplotypes were treated as single units for association and clustering. On average, over 200,000 unique TCR beta nucleotide sequences were sequenced per donor among a few hundred genotyped donors of the cohort, with 15% to 20% of those sequences being non-productive.

Beyond this particular receptor, the publication reports: Some IMGT-functional V segments, including TRBV6-2 and TRBV6-3, could not be distinguished by the 87-base-pair reads and were therefore excluded. A later genetic analysis associated a missense DCLRE1C variant with V-gene and J-gene trimming of TCR beta chains, and an independent cohort replicated the association. Compared with equally common non-associated chains, HLA-associated TCR beta chains in a later analysis were more clonally expanded and had lower generation probabilities. An earlier analysis of several hundred of the donors showed that most TCR beta V segments appeared in productive rearrangements either about 90% or about 30% of the time, which broadly matched IMGT annotations. The study listed around 160 TCR beta chains as associated with cytomegalovirus. For the cohort, immune exposure information was limited to CMV serostatus. When HLA alleles, especially DR and DQ, strongly co-occurred, TCR associations were difficult to assign to individual alleles. In a later analysis, the rate of TCR association differed among HLA loci, with DRB1 alleles having the most associated TCRs and HLA-C alleles having the fewest. In a later analysis, several top co-occurrence clusters were reported to appear linked to parvovirus B19, influenza, CMV and Epstein-Barr virus. In vitro tests confirmed that a few of the cytomegalovirus-associated TCR beta chains recognize cytomegalovirus antigens. Cytomegalovirus status was reported to be diagnosed by the classifier with high specificity and sensitivity in both the original and validation cohorts. Specific HLA alleles were associated with some 15,000 TCR beta sequences at a false discovery rate of 0.05 in a later analysis. Only TCR beta chains were sequenced in this cohort, and the absence of alpha or paired-chain data limited detectable features. A later analysis found that most CMV-associated TCR beta chains appeared HLA-restricted, with HLA associations seemingly driven largely by CMV exposure. Linkage disequilibrium might explain the correlated functional status among segregating V segments, but an unknown experimental factor could not be excluded. According to the authors, the approach could potentially be generalized to other disease states and immunological phenotypes. Because HLA typing was missing for some donors at each locus, association tests included only the typed subset. A further reported finding was that TCR beta sequences accurately predicted the HLA-A and HLA-B alleles for most subjects in the first cohort. Most TCR sequences were observed very rarely across donors, whereas some public TCRs were present in many individuals. The sequencing pipeline was judged likely to have produced a cluster of highly shared sequence variants as a technical artifact. About 17 rarely observed V segments, including chromosome 9 orphons, were excluded from the earlier analysis of 550 to 700 of the donors because counts were too low. A later genetic analysis reported fewer N-insertions in productive TCRs among donors in an Asian-associated ancestry cluster than the roughly 620-donor mean. Presence/absence analyses assumed roughly uniform sequencing depth across donors, an assumption that may not hold.

From a lookup of the germline V gene (reference sequence), CDR1 and CDR2 are LNHNV and YYDKDF. Deletion took 9 bases off V and 10 bases off J, with a span of 18 bases between the germline ends. Measured from the cysteine to the phenylalanine, the CDR3 is 12 residues long. CDR3 DNA only is kept here, 36 bases in frame from base 1. The library came from the immunoSEQ multiplex PCR assay. For the multiplex PCR, a mixture combining 60 forward primers for TCR Vbeta segments and 13 reverse primers for TCR Jbeta segments was used. Amplification of the CDR3 region of rearranged TCR beta genes was performed with a multiplex PCR assay on genomic DNA. Amplified TCR beta libraries were sequenced as 87-base-pair reads on the Illumina HiSeq System. Processing in the source paper ran as follows. In a later analysis, roughly 80 million unique TCR beta chains were counted across the approximately 640 repertoires, and approximately 11 million of these chains were shared by at least two donors. To remove PCR and sequencing errors, raw reads were error-corrected and collapsed into unique sequences using a nearest-neighbor algorithm that merged closely related sequences. CDR3 sequences were aligned to IMGT reference sequences to assign V, D and J gene segments. For a sequence to be retained, a match of at least six nucleotides was required to both a V gene segment and a J gene segment. A rearrangement was called productive if the CDR3 had no stop codons and remained in frame with V and J, and every other rearrangement was called non-productive. Following IMGT convention, CDR3 was defined as the stretch from the second conserved V-encoded cysteine to the conserved J-encoded phenylalanine. In an earlier analysis of around 540 of the donors, sequences lacking an unambiguous match to a single V gene segment were excluded. An earlier analysis of 587 of the donors classified V segments as functional when productive rearrangements were above 56.7% and as segregating when the standard deviation between donors was above 5%. To diagnose cytomegalovirus status from the catalog of TCR beta chain sequences, a statistical classification framework was built. In a later analysis, V and J genes were assigned by comparing TCR nucleotide sequences against IMGT/GENE-DB human TR gene sequences. Using the TCRdist pipeline, a later analysis assigned CDR3 sequences along with most-parsimonious VDJ recombination scenarios. In a later analysis, each TCR beta chain was defined by its CDR3 amino acid sequence together with its V-gene family, and reads without a unique V-gene family were excluded. As a way to deal with suspected cross-contamination and a sequencing artifact, a later analysis dropped roughly 620 nucleotide sequences that were highly shared and had low generation probability. In a later analysis, a clonal expansion index for each public chain was calculated from normalized within-repertoire ranks of inferred template counts. In a later analysis, generation probabilities were computed using a VDJ recombination model fitted to out-of-frame rearrangements, and the results were checked against IGoR. Hypergeometric tests were used in a later analysis to score TCR-TCR, TCR-HLA and TCR-CMV co-occurrence, with a repertoire-size bias correction applied to the TCR pairs. A later analysis estimated false discovery rates by permuting HLA or CMV assignments 20 times. A later analysis grouped co-occurring TCRs with DBSCAN, adding TCRdist sequence similarity when clustering within HLA-allele-positive subsets. For co-occurrence clustering, repertoires with fewer than 30,000 or more than 120,000 public chains were excluded, along with 5 or 6 repertoires with anomalous nucleotide sharing. Drawn from immuneACCESS, this table holds only the in-frame rearrangements with V and J called that TCRdb kept. Clones are partly lost; checked studies trace under half to an unresolved V gene and leave the rest unexplained. The V and J calls and clone size are taken from that table; D and trimming were inferred from the DNA. For this sample, the table gives around 78,000 clones. The ten largest clones add up to 3% to 4% of the sample.

In total, 666 healthy bone marrow donors made up the cohort. All cohort members were sampled while nominally healthy, although unrecorded immune exposures were likely present. The donor was CMV seropositive and was included in the group of 270 or so seropositive cohort members. Every donor gave a peripheral blood sample, and the peripheral blood mononuclear cells from that sample were used for TCR beta sequencing. Genomic DNA extraction from the blood cell samples was performed with the Qiagen DNeasy Blood Extraction Kit. In regard to this clone: Its antigen is still unknown.

The sample consisted of PBMCs. Here the chain combines TRBV15 and TRBJ1-1; the D gene is perhaps TRBD1, on 5 matching bases. This receptor was taken from a man aged 18 to 30 in good health and CMV-seropositive. The CDR3 here reads CATRGDRLGAFF. At the DNA level, the sequence is TGTGCCACGCGGGGGGACCGACTAGGAGCTTTCTTT.